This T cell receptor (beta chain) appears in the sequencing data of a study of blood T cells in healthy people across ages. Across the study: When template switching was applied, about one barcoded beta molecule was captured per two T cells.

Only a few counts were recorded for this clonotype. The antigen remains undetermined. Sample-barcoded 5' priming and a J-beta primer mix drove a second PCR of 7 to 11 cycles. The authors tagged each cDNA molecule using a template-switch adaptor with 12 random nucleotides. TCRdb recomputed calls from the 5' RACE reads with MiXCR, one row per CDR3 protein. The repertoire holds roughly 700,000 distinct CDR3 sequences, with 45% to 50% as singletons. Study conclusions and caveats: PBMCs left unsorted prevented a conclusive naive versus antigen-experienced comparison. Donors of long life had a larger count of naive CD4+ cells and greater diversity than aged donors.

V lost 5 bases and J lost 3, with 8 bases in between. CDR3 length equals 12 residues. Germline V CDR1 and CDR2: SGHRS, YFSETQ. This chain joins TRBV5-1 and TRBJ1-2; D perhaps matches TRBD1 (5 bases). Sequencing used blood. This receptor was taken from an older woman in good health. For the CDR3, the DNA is TGCGCCAGCAGTATACAGGACTATGGCTACACCTTC. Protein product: CASSIQDYGYTF.